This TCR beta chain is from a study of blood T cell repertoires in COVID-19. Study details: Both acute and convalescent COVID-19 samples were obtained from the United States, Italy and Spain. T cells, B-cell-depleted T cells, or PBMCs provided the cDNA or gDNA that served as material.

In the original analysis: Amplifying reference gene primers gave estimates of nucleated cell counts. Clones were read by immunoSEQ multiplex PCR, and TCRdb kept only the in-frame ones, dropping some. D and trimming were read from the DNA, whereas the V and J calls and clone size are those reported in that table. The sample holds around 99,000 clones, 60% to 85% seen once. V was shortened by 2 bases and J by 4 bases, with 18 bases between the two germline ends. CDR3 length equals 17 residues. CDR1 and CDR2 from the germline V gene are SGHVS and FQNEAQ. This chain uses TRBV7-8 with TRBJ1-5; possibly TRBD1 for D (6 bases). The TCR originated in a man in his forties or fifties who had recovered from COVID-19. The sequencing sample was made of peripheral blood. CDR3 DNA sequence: TGTGCCAGCAGCTTAAACCGCAGGGGCTCCCCAAATCAGCCCCAGCATTTT. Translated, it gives CASSLNRRGSPNQPQHF.